This T cell receptor beta chain appears in the sequencing data of a study of radiation and T cells in renal cell carcinoma. This table comes from immunoSEQ multiplex PCR, and its TCRdb copy is limited to in-frame clones, with some not included. This sample carries 97,000 or so clones, more than 65% of them seen once, and the ten largest clones take about 7.2%. V shed 3 bases, J shed 3 bases, and the junction held 2 bases outside the gene matches. The CDR3 extends over 14 amino acids. From germline, CDR1 is SGHDN and CDR2 FVKESK. A remark on this clone: Its cognate antigen is unknown.

Regarding the study as a whole: Pretreatment tumor biopsies were lacking, so baseline clonotypes are unknown.

Time point noted: blood 4 weeks post-SBRT, at nephrectomy. Treatment denoted: 15 Gy SBRT to primary tumor, nephrectomy 4 weeks later. Nephrectomy followed 15 Gy stereotactic body radiation by 4 weeks. Clear cell pathology was present in this patient's renal cell carcinoma. This chain links TRBV14 with TRBJ2-3, with 8 bases that match TRBD1. Source: blood, taken from a patient whose treatment included radiotherapy and nephrectomy. This receptor was taken from a man aged 60 to 75 with renal cell carcinoma. CDR3 sequence: CASSHDRGTDTQYF. The CDR3 coding sequence is TGTGCCAGCAGCCATGACAGGGGAACAGATACGCAGTATTTT.